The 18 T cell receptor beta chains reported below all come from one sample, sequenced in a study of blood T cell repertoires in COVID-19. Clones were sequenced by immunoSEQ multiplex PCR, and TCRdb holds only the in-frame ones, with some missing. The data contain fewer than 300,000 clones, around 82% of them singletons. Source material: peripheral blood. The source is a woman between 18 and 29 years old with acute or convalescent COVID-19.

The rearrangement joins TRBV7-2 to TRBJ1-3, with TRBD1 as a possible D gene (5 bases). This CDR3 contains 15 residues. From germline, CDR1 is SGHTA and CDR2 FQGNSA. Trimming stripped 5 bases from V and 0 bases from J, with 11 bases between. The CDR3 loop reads CASSPDTGSGNTIYF. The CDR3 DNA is TGTGCCAGCAGCCCAGACACAGGCTCTGGAAACACCATATATTTT.

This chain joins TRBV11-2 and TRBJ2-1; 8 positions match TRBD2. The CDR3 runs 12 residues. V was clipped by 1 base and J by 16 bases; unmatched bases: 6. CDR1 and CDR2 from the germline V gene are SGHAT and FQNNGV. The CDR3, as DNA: TGTGCCAGCAGCTTAGCGGGACTAGTCACATTCTTC. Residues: CASSLAGLVTFF.

CDR3 coding DNA: TGTGCCACCAGCCTCTCGCGGGGGACTAACTATGGCTACACCTTC. It translates to CATSLSRGTNYGYTF. This chain joins TRBV15 and TRBJ1-2; D possibly corresponds to TRBD1 (5 bases). The CDR3 covers 15 residues. The ends were cut back, 5 bases at V and 0 bases at J, with 13 bases in the middle. Looked up from germline, CDR1 is LNHNV and CDR2 is YYDKDF (reference sequence).

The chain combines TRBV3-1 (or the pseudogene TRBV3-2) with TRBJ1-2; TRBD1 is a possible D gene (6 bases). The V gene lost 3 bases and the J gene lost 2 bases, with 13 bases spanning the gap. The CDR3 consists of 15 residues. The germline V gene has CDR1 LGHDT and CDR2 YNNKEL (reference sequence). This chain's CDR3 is CASSHRGGENYGYTF. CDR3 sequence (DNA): TGTGCCAGCAGCCACCGAGGGGGGGAAAACTATGGCTACACCTTC.

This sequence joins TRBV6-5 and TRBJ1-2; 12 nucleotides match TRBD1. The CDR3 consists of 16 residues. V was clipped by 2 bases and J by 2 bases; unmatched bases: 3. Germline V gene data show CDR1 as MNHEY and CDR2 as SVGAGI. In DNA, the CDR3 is TGTGCCAGCAGTTACCAAGGGACAGGGGGCAACTATGGCTACACCTTC. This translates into CASSYQGTGGNYGYTF.

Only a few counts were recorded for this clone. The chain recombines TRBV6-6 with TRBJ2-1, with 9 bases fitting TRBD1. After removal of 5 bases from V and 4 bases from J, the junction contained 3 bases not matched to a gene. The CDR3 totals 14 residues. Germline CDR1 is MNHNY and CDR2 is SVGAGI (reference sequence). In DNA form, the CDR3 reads TGTGCCAGCAGTAATGGACAGGGGTACAATGAGCAGTTCTTC. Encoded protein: CASSNGQGYNEQFF.

CDR3 nucleotides: TGTGCCAGCAGTCTCAAGGACAGAAATGGCTACACCTTC. This encodes CASSLKDRNGYTF. V and J are TRBV27 and TRBJ1-2; tentative D call: TRBD1 (6 bases). The V end was cut by 5 bases, the J end by 6 bases, with 13 bases between. CDR1 MNHEY and CDR2 SMNVEV come from the germline V gene (reference sequence). This CDR3 comprises 13 residues.

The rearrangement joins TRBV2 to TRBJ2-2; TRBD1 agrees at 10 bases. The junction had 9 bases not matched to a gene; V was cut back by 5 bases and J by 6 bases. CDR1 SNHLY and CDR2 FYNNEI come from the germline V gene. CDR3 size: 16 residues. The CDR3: CASSLTGGYEPGELFF. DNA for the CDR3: TGTGCCAGCAGTCTGACAGGGGGCTACGAACCCGGGGAGCTGTTTTTT.

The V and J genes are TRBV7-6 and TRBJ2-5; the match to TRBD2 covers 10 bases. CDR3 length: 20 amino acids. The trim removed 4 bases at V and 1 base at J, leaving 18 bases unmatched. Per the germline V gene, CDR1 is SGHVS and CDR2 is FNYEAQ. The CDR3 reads CASSSPAGWASGRSQETQYF. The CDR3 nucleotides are TGTGCCAGCAGCTCCCCGGCGGGTTGGGCTAGCGGGAGAAGCCAAGAGACCCAGTACTTC.

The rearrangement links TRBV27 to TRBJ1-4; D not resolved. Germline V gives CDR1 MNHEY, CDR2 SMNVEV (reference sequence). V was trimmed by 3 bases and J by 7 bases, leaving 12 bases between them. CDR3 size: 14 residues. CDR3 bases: TGTGCCAGCAGTTTCGGGGTTACGGGTGAAAAACTGTTTTTT. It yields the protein CASSFGVTGEKLFF. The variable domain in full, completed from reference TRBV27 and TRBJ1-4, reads EAQVTQNPRYLITVTGKKLTVTCSQNMNHEYMSWYRQDPGLGLRQIYYSMNVEVTDKGDVPEGYKVSRKEKRNFPLILESPSPNQTSLYFCASSFGVTGEKLFFGSGTQLSVL.

CDR3 residues: CASRPGLAGADTGELFF. The DNA of the CDR3 is TGCGCCAGCAGACCGGGACTAGCGGGGGCCGACACCGGGGAGCTGTTTTTT. The genes are TRBV5-1 and TRBJ2-2; 14 bases line up with TRBD2. Germline CDR1 reads SGHRS; CDR2 reads YFSETQ. V shed 5 bases, J shed 3 bases, and the junction held 6 bases outside the gene matches. The CDR3 is made up of 17 amino acids. Based on the CDR3 plus reference TRBV5-1 and TRBJ2-2, the full variable domain is KAGVTQTPRYLIKTRGQQVTLSCSPISGHRSVSWYQQTPGQGLQFLFEYFSETQRNKGNFPGRFSGRQFSNSRSEMNVSTLELGDSALYLCASRPGLAGADTGELFFGEGSRLTVL.

CDR3 in DNA: TGTGCCAGCAGGGGGGGTCACTATGGCTACACCTTC. This sequence encodes CASRGGHYGYTF. The chain carries TRBV27 and TRBJ1-2, with D perhaps matching TRBD1 (5 bases). Germline V gene data show CDR1 as MNHEY and CDR2 as SMNVEV (reference sequence). This CDR3 has 12 residues. The V and J ends lost 6 bases and 3 bases respectively, with 8 bases between them.

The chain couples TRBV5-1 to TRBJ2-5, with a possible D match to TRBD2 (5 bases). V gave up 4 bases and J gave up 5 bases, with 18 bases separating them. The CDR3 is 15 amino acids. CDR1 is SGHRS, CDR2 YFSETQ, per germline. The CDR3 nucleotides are TGCGCCAGCAGCCCGCAAAGAGCGGATCTGGAGACCCAGTACTTC. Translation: CASSPQRADLETQYF.

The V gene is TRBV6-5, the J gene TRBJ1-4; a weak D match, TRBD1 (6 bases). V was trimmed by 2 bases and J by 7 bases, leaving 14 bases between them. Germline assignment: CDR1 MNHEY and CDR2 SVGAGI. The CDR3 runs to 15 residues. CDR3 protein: CASSYGGGAGEKLFF. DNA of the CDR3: TGTGCCAGCAGTTACGGGGGGGGCGCGGGTGAAAAACTGTTTTTT.

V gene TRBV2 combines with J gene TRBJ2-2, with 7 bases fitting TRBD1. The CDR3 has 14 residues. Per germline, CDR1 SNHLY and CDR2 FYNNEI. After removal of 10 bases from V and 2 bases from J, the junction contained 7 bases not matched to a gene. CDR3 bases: TGTGCCATCCGCCGGGACAGAAACACCGGGGAGCTGTTTTTT. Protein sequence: CAIRRDRNTGELFF. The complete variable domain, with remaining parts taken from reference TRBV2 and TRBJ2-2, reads EPEVTQTPSHQVTQMGQEVILRCVPISNHLYFYWYRQILGQKVEFLVSFYNNEISEKSEIFDDQFSVERPDGSNFTLKIRSTKLEDSAMYFCAIRRDRNTGELFFGEGSRLTVL.

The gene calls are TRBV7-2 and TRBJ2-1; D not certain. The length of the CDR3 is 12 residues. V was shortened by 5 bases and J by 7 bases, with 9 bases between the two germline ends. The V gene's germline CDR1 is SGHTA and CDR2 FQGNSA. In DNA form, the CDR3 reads TGTGCCAGCAGCCCCCCATTGAATGAGCAGTTCTTC. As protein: CASSPPLNEQFF.

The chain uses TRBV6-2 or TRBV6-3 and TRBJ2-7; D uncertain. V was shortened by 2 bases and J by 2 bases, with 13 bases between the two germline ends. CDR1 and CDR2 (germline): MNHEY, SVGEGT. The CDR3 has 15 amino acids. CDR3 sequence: CASSYADVLPYEQYF. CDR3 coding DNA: TGTGCCAGCAGTTACGCCGACGTACTACCCTACGAGCAGTACTTC.

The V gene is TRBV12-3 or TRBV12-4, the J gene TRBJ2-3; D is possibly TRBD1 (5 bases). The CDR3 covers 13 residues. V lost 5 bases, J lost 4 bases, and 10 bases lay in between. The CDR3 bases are TGTGCCAGCAGTCACACGACAGCAGATACGCAGTATTTT. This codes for CASSHTTADTQYF.